The next 2 T cell receptor beta chains were all read from a single sample in a study of long-term antiretroviral therapy in people with HIV. The assay used was immunoSEQ (version v3.0), run at survey level. Generated by immunoSEQ multiplex PCR, the TCRdb table keeps only in-frame clones and is missing some. Of approximately 32,000 clones listed, around four fifths are singletons. Sample: unsorted PBMCs, taken 0.4 years before starting antiretroviral therapy. Every receptor here comes from a man aged 18-30 years with HIV.

The genes are TRBV13 and TRBJ1-4; D might be TRBD1 (5 bases). This CDR3 has 15 amino acids. Germline V gives CDR1 PRHDT, CDR2 FYEKMQ (reference sequence). V was trimmed by 5 bases and J by 4 bases, leaving 14 bases between them. The CDR3 region is CASSPRTRDNEKLFF. Here the CDR3 DNA reads TGTGCCAGCAGCCCCCGGACAAGAGATAATGAAAAACTGTTTTTT.

The rearrangement links TRBV10-3 to TRBJ2-1, with D uncertain. V lost 3 bases to trimming and J lost 0 bases, with 12 bases between them. From germline, CDR1 is ENHRY and CDR2 SYGVKD. This CDR3 is built from 16 residues. CDR3 DNA: TGTGCCATCAGTGATAAGGAGATCCTCTCCTACAATGAGCAGTTCTTC. This codes for CAISDKEILSYNEQFF.